This paragraph reports one T cell receptor beta chain. This clone was observed a few times. Its antigen is currently not known. It has no much larger one-base neighbor in the sample; base qualities were not kept. Receptor libraries were prepared by the immunoSEQ multiplex PCR assay. For the multiplex PCR, a mixture combining 60 forward primers for TCR Vbeta segments and 13 reverse primers for TCR Jbeta segments was used. A multiplex PCR assay on genomic DNA amplified the CDR3 region of rearranged TCR beta genes. On the Illumina HiSeq System, the amplified TCR beta libraries were sequenced as 87-base-pair reads. The authors' pipeline ran thus. Across the 700 or so repertoires, a later analysis counted 80 million or so unique TCR beta chains, 8.5 million to 12 million of which were shared by at least two donors. Raw reads were error-corrected and collapsed into unique sequences with a nearest-neighbor algorithm that merged closely related sequences to remove PCR and sequencing errors. To assign V, D and J gene segments, CDR3 sequences were aligned to IMGT reference sequences. For a sequence to be retained, at least a six-nucleotide match to both a V gene segment and a J gene segment was required. Rearrangements were classified as productive when the CDR3 lacked stop codons and remained in frame with V and J, and all other rearrangements were classified as non-productive. Following IMGT convention, CDR3 was defined as the stretch from the second conserved V-encoded cysteine to the conserved J-encoded phenylalanine. Sequences without an unambiguous match to a single V gene segment were excluded from the earlier analysis of several hundred of the donors. In an earlier analysis of around 590 of the donors, a V segment was called functional when productive rearrangements were above 56.7%, and segregating when the standard deviation between donors exceeded 5%. A statistical classification framework was built to diagnose cytomegalovirus status from the catalog of TCR beta chain sequences. In a later analysis, V and J genes were assigned by comparing TCR nucleotide sequences against IMGT/GENE-DB human TR gene sequences. Using the TCRdist pipeline, a later analysis assigned CDR3 sequences along with most-parsimonious VDJ recombination scenarios. In a later analysis, each TCR beta chain was defined by its CDR3 amino acid sequence together with its V-gene family, and reads without a unique V-gene family were excluded. To address suspected cross-contamination and a sequencing artifact, a later analysis removed 550 to 750 highly shared, low-generation-probability nucleotide sequences. For each public chain, a later analysis derived a clonal expansion index from normalized ranks of inferred template counts within each repertoire. In a later analysis, generation probabilities were computed using a VDJ recombination model fitted to out-of-frame rearrangements, and the results were checked against IGoR. In a later analysis, TCR-TCR, TCR-HLA and TCR-CMV co-occurrence was scored with hypergeometric tests, and a repertoire-size bias correction was applied to TCR pairs. A later analysis estimated false discovery rates by permuting HLA or CMV assignments 20 times. In a later analysis, co-occurring TCRs were grouped using DBSCAN, with TCRdist sequence similarity added in when clustering inside HLA-allele-positive subsets. Repertoires with fewer than 30,000 or more than 120,000 public chains, plus five repertoires with anomalous nucleotide sharing, were excluded from co-occurrence clustering. TCRdb's version of the immuneACCESS table is confined to in-frame rearrangements and falls short of the full clone set. An unresolved V gene accounts for under half of the shortfall where checked; the remainder is of unknown origin. V and J calls and clone size are as listed in that table; D and trimming were resolved from the DNA. In all, the sample holds approximately 97,000 clones, and 78% of those were seen once. The ten largest clonotypes hold over 3.5% of the sample.

The data are from a study of cytomegalovirus exposure and HLA in healthy donors listed by TCRdb under 2017. As for the study more broadly: An earlier analysis of roughly 570 of the donors reported approximately 260 Gb of sequence data and 95 million to 140 million unique TCR beta sequences obtained from around 180 million T cells. About 280 gigabases of sequencing data and 70 million to 100 million unique TCR sequences were included in an early release covering roughly 700 HLA-typed donors. The genetic ancestry cluster associated with self-reported Caucasian donors included around four fifths of the 398 genotyped donors. The aim of the study was to test whether cataloging public T cell receptors could identify signatures of past pathogen exposure. Using immunosequencing, the study profiled T cell repertoires from around 680 subjects and related those repertoires to cytomegalovirus serostatus. Besides the first cohort of hundreds of subjects, a separate validation cohort made up of some 110 different subjects was used. To predict cytomegalovirus infection status, the study brought together high-throughput TCR immunosequencing, statistical association of individual TCRs with disease status, and machine learning. A later analysis re-analyzed previously published TCR beta repertoires from roughly 690 donors and added high-resolution HLA genotyping to study TCR occurrence patterns. In the later analysis, no new phenotypic data were used to find candidate immune exposures; instead, reliance was placed on TCR beta sequences and their occurrence across donors. An earlier analysis of around 540 of the donors applied high-throughput TCR beta sequencing to assess whether each TCR beta V gene segment acted as functional or pseudogenic. Alongside the repertoire data, information on donor age, sex, ethnicity and CMV serostatus was compiled. A later genetic analysis used genome-wide SNP genotypes for 398 of the 666 donors, treating that subset as a discovery cohort. All discovery cohort repertoires had been generated on a single sequencing platform. HLA typing covered class I and class II loci at four-digit resolution. Typing coverage varied by locus: roughly 629-630 donors for A, B, C, DRB1 and DQB1; approximately 500 for DQA1; around 570 for DPA1; more than 450 for DPB1. Because of strong linkage in the cohort, roughly five DR-DQ haplotypes were treated as single units for association and clustering. Across some 400 genotyped donors of the cohort, an average of about 250,000 unique TCR beta nucleotide sequences per donor were sequenced, and around 19% of those sequences were non-productive. Beyond this particular receptor, the publication reports: A further reported finding was that TCR beta sequences accurately predicted the HLA-A and HLA-B alleles for most subjects in the first cohort. The presence/absence analyses assumed that sequencing depth was roughly uniform across donors, and that assumption may not be true. A few of the identified cytomegalovirus-associated TCR beta chains were confirmed in vitro to be specific for cytomegalovirus antigens. Compared with equally common non-associated chains, HLA-associated TCR beta chains in a later analysis were more clonally expanded and had lower generation probabilities. Linkage disequilibrium might explain the correlated functional status among segregating V segments, but an unknown experimental factor could not be excluded. The cohort was sequenced for TCR beta chains only, and without alpha or paired-chain data the features that could be detected were limited. A later analysis reported that several top co-occurrence clusters appeared linked to parvovirus B19, influenza, CMV and Epstein-Barr virus. According to a later analysis, most CMV-associated TCR beta chains appeared to be HLA-restricted, and the HLA associations seemed to be driven largely by CMV exposure. While some public TCRs were present in many individuals, most TCR sequences turned up only very rarely across donors. According to a later genetic analysis, donors in an Asian-associated ancestry cluster had fewer N-insertions in productive TCRs than the roughly 700-donor mean. According to a later analysis, TCR association rates differed among HLA loci, with DRB1 alleles showing the most associated TCRs and HLA-C alleles showing the fewest. The study listed approximately 150 TCR beta chains as associated with cytomegalovirus. Because HLA typing was missing for some donors at each locus, association tests included only the typed subset. Because counts were too low, seventeen rarely observed V segments, including chromosome 9 orphons, were left out of the earlier analysis of some 600 of the donors. Some IMGT-functional V segments, including TRBV6-2 and TRBV6-3, could not be told apart with the 87-base-pair reads, so those segments were excluded. At a false discovery rate of 0.05, a later analysis linked around 17,000 TCR beta sequences to specific HLA alleles. When HLA alleles, especially DR and DQ, strongly co-occurred, TCR associations were difficult to assign to individual alleles. A later genetic analysis associated a missense DCLRE1C variant with V-gene and J-gene trimming of TCR beta chains, and an independent cohort replicated the association. CMV serostatus was the only immune exposure information available for the cohort. A cluster of highly shared sequence variants was judged likely to be a technical artifact of the sequencing pipeline. The authors suggested that the approach could potentially be generalized to other disease states and immunological phenotypes. In both the original and validation cohorts, the classifier was reported to diagnose cytomegalovirus status with high specificity and sensitivity. An earlier analysis of some 590 of the donors showed that most TCR beta V segments appeared in productive rearrangements either about 87% or about 30% of the time, which broadly matched IMGT annotations.

The cohort consisted of 600 to 700 healthy bone marrow donors. At the time of sampling, every cohort member was nominally healthy, though immune exposures that went unrecorded were likely present. The donor tested CMV seropositive, placing the donor among the roughly 300 seropositive members of the cohort. Every donor gave a peripheral blood sample, and the peripheral blood mononuclear cells from that sample were used for TCR beta sequencing. Genomic DNA was extracted from the blood cell samples with the Qiagen DNeasy Blood Extraction Kit. The germline V gene sets CDR1 to MDHEN and CDR2 to SYDVKM. The junction shows trimming of 7 bases on V and 9 bases on J, plus 22 bases between the germline ends. Measured from the cysteine to the phenylalanine, the CDR3 is 15 residues long. This entry keeps only the CDR3 DNA: 45 bases, framed from base 1.

The origin of this receptor is a woman between 35 and 50 years old in good health and CMV-seropositive. Source material: PBMCs. The V gene is TRBV28 and the J gene is TRBJ2-1; the best D guess is TRBD2, with 5 bases matching. The CDR3 has the sequence CASKASPSHRSEQFF. The DNA is TGTGCCAGCAAGGCTAGCCCTTCCCACCGAAGTGAGCAGTTCTTC.